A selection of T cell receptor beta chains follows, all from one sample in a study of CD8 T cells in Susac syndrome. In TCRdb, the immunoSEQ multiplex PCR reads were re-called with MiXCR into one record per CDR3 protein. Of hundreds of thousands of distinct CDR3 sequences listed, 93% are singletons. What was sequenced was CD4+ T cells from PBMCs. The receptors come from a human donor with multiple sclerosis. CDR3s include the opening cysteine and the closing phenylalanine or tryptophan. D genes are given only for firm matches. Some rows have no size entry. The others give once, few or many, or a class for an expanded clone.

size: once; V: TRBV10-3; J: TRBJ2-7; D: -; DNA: TGTGCCATCAGTGAGGGGCAGGGGCCCTACGAGCAGTACTTC; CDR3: CAISEGQGPYEQYF
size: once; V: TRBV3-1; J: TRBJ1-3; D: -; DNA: TGTGCCAGCAGCCAGGGACCTGACTCTGGAAACACCATATATTTT; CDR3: CASSQGPDSGNTIYF
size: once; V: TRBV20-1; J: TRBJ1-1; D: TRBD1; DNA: TGCAGTGCTAGATCAAGGACAGGGGGAAGCGCTGAAGCTTTCTTT; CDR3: CSARSRTGGSAEAFF
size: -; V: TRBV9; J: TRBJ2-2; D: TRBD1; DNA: TGTGCCAGCAGCTCCTTAGGGACAGGGAACACCGGGGAGCTGTTTTTT; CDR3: CASSSLGTGNTGELFF
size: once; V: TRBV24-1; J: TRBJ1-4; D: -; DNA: TGTGCCACCAGTGATTTAGGTGAAAAACTGTTTTTT; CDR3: CATSDLGEKLFF
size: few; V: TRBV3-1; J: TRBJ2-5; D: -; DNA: TGTGCCAGCAGCCAGCTGGGGGAGACCCAGTACTTC; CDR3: CASSQLGETQYF
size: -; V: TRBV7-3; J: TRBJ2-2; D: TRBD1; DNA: TGTGCCAGCAGCTTATGGGGACAGGGTATCGGGGAGCTGTTTTTT; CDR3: CASSLWGQGIGELFF
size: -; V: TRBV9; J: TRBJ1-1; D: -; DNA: TGTGCCAGCAGCGTGTCGACAGCGATGAACACTGAAGCTTTCTTT; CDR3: CASSVSTAMNTEAFF
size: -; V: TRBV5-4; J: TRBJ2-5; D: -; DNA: TGTGCCAGCAGCTTGGCCACGTTTGGCGGGGAGACCCAGTACTTC; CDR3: CASSLATFGGETQYF
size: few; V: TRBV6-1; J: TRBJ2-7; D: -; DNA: TGTGCCAGCAAGGGGGGCTACGAGCAGTACTTC; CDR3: CASKGGYEQYF
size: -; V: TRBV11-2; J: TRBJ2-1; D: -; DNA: TGTGCCAGCAGCTTATCAGGTAGGAACAATGAGCAGTTCTTC; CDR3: CASSLSGRNNEQFF
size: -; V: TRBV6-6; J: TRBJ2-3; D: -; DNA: TGTGCCAGCAGTTCGACAGGAGAGAGCACAGATACGCAGTATTTT; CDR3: CASSSTGESTDTQYF
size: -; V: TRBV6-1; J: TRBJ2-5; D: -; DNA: TGTGCCAGCAGGCGGGACCAACCTGGGAGGGAGACCCAGTACTTC; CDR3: CASRRDQPGRETQYF
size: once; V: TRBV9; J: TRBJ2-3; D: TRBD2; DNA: TGTGCCAGCAGCGTATCCCGGGGGGGCGTAGATACGCAGTATTTT; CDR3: CASSVSRGGVDTQYF
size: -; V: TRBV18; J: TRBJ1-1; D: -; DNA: TGTGCCAGCTCACCACGTTTGAGATACGGGATGAACACTGAAGCTTTCTTT; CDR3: CASSPRLRYGMNTEAFF
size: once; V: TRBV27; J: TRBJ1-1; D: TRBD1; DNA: TGTGCCAGCAGTTTTATTGGGACAGAGAACACTGAAGCTTTCTTT; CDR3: CASSFIGTENTEAFF
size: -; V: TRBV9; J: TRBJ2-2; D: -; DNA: TGTGCCAGCAGCGTAGCGGGGACTCCCACCGGGGAGCTGTTTTTT; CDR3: CASSVAGTPTGELFF
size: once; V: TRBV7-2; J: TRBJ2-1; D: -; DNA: TGTGCCAGCACTGGACGCCGGAATGAGCAGTTCTTC; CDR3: CASTGRRNEQFF
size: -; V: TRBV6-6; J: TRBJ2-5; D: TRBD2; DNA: TGTGCCAGCAGTTACGAACTAGCGGCGGGGGGGGAGACCCAGTACTTC; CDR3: CASSYELAAGGETQYF